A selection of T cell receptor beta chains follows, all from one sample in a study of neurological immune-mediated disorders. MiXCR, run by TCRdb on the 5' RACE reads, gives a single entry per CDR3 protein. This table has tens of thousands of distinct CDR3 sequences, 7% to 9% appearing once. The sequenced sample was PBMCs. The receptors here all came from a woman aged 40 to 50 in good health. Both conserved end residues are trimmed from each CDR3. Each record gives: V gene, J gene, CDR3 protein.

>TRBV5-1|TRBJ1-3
ASSLAYRSSGNTIY
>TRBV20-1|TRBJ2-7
SARGKAGLFPVSSYEQY
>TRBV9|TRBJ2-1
ASSASGRDLGEQF
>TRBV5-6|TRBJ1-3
ASSLLRGSGNTIY
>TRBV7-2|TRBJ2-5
ASRAGDSGQGKETQY
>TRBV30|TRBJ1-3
AWGQIYSGNTIY
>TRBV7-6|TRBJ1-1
ASSLNLWTEAF
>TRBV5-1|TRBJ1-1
ASSRWTDTEAF
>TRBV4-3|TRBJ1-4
ASSQDYTTNEKLF
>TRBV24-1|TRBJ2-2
ATSDSGREKGTGELF
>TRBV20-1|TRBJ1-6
SAFSGSSYNSPLH
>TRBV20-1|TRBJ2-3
SPLAESTDTQY
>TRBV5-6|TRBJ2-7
ASSLGTEYEQY
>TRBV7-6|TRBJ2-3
ASSSPAGLQPSTDTQY
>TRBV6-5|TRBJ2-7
ASSYFRTSGDEQY
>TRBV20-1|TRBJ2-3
SATDGQVTDTQY
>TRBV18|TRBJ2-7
ASSPAGIEYYEQY
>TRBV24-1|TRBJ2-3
ATSHSTDTQY
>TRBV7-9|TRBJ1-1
ASSSSGQQNTEAS
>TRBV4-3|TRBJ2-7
ASSQGQGFMEQY
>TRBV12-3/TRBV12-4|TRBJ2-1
ASRQTSGGAYNEQF
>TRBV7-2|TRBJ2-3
ASKAGRTTDTQY
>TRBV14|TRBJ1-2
ASSLTLNYGYT
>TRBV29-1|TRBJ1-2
SVDQGRRGYT
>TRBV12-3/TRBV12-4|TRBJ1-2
ASSRGPVVDGYT
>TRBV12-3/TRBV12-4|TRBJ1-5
ASSHLSNQPQH
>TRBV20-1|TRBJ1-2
SARDLDRGNYGYT
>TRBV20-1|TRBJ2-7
SAIQKNYEQY
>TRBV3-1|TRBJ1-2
ASSPDRGPLIGYT
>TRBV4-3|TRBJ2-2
ASRGGINTGELF
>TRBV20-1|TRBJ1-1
SAPGQGGGNTEAF
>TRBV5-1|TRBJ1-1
ASSLDTEAF
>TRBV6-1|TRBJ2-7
ASSVLAGDISEQY
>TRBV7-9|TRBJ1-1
ASSSVAETEAF
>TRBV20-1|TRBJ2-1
SAGRRDYYNEQF
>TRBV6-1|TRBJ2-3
ASSEAGGRAFFTQY
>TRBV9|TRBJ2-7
ASSDGTGGYEQY
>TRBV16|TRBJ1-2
ASSPYWSDGYT
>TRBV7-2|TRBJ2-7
ASSWGRISYEQY
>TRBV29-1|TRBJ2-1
SVEEREPYNEQF
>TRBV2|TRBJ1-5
ASRAGFPGNQPQH